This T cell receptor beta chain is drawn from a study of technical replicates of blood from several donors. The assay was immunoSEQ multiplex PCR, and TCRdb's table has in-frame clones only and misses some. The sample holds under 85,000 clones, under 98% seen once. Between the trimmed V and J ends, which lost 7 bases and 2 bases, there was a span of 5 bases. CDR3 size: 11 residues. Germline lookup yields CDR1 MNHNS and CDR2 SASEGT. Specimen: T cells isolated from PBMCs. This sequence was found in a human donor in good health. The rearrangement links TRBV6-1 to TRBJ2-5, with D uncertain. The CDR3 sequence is CASTFQETQYF. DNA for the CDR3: TGTGCCAGCACTTTTCAAGAGACCCAGTACTTC.